A selection of T cell receptor beta chains follows, all from one sample in a study of OX40 agonist ivuxolimab in advanced cancers. TCRdb's copy holds only in-frame clones and misses some; the assay was immunoSEQ multiplex PCR. The repertoire includes about 78,000 clones, around nine tenths of them detected once, and approximately 0.25% sits in the top ten. The specimen was CD4+ or CD8+ T cells sorted from blood, collected in a trial of the OX40 agonist ivuxolimab. The receptors derive from an adult with an advanced solid tumor such as melanoma, head and neck, liver or kidney cancer. Both conserved end residues are part of each CDR3. A D gene is named only where the DNA matches it firmly. Clone sizes are given selectively: once, few, many, or a class where the clone is expanded.

j_call cdr3_length v_call clone_size d_call cdr3_nt cdr3_aa
TRBJ2-1 13 TRBV7-9 NA TRBD1 TGTGCCAGCAGCTCACAGGGGGGTGTTGAGCAGTTCTTC CASSSQGGVEQFF
TRBJ2-7 13 TRBV5-1 NA NA TGCGCCAGCAGGGGCGGGACTTCATACGAGCAGTACTTC CASRGGTSYEQYF
TRBJ1-2 12 TRBV2 NA NA TGTGCCAGCAGGGACGGTGGCTATGGCTACACCTTC CASRDGGYGYTF
TRBJ1-1 13 TRBV14 NA NA TGTGCCAGCAGCCTCGACAGGAACACTGAAGCTTTCTTT CASSLDRNTEAFF
TRBJ2-3 15 TRBV7-2 few TRBD1 TGTGCCAGCAGCCGCCGGGACAGAAAAACAGATACGCAGTATTTT CASSRRDRKTDTQYF
TRBJ2-1 16 TRBV5-1 once TRBD1 TGCGCCAGCAGCTTCGACAGGGGGCCTTCCTACAATGAGCAGTTCTTC CASSFDRGPSYNEQFF
TRBJ2-5 15 TRBV28 NA TRBD1 TGTGCCAGCGGTGAAAACAGGGGACCGTGGGAGACCCAGTACTTC CASGENRGPWETQYF
TRBJ2-3 17 TRBV19 NA TRBD2 TGTGCCAGTAGCAAACAAAGCGGGAGGGCCCACACAGATACGCAGTATTTT CASSKQSGRAHTDTQYF
TRBJ2-7 12 TRBV7-6 NA NA TGTGCCAGCAGCAGGGACATAGGAGAGCAGTACTTC CASSRDIGEQYF
TRBJ2-1 13 TRBV6-6 NA NA TGTGCCAGCAGTTACTCCATGCGCGATGAGCAGTTCTTC CASSYSMRDEQFF
TRBJ1-1 14 TRBV11-3 NA NA TGTGCCAGCAGCTTAGCGGCCCAGAACACTGAAGCTTTCTTT CASSLAAQNTEAFF
TRBJ2-3 16 TRBV9 NA TRBD2 TGTGCCAGCAGCCCCTGGACTAGCGGACCCACAGATACGCAGTATTTT CASSPWTSGPTDTQYF
TRBJ2-7 11 TRBV20-1 NA NA TGCAGTGCTAGCAGGTATAACGAGCAGTACTTC CSASRYNEQYF
TRBJ2-7 15 TRBV5-1 NA TRBD2 TGCGCCAGCAGCTTGGGTGGTAGCGGGAGCTACGAGCAGTACTTC CASSLGGSGSYEQYF
TRBJ2-6 21 TRBV28 NA TRBD2 TGTGCCAGCTACACACTAGCGGGCCTAAGCACAATGAGCTCTGGGGCCAACGTCCTGACTTTC CASYTLAGLSTMSSGANVLTF
TRBJ2-1 15 TRBV2 NA TRBD2 TGTGCCAGCAGTTTAGCGGGATCGTCCTACAATGAGCAGTTCTTC CASSLAGSSYNEQFF
TRBJ2-3 15 TRBV5-1 NA TRBD2 TGCGCCAGCAGCTTTAGCGGGAGTAAAGGAGATACGCAGTATTTT CASSFSGSKGDTQYF
TRBJ1-4 15 TRBV6-5 NA NA TGTGCCAGCAGTTACAGGGGGGAGGTTTGGGAAAAACTGTTTTTT CASSYRGEVWEKLFF
TRBJ1-2 16 TRBV28 NA TRBD1 TGTGCCAGCACCACATCCGGGACAGGGGGCGGCTATGGCTACACCTTC CASTTSGTGGGYGYTF
TRBJ2-7 13 TRBV10-3 NA NA TGTGCCATCAGTACCGCAGTGTCTTACGAGCAGTACTTC CAISTAVSYEQYF
TRBJ2-1 15 TRBV7-2 NA NA TGTGCCAGCAGCTTAGATCAGGGGCCTTACAATGAGCAGTTCTTC CASSLDQGPYNEQFF
TRBJ1-2 14 TRBV19 NA TRBD1 TGTGCCAGTAGTATACAGGGGGGTACTACTGGCTACACCTTC CASSIQGGTTGYTF
TRBJ2-7 14 TRBV29-1 NA NA TGCAGCGTTGAAGTCCCCAGGGGGAGGGTCGAGCAGTACTTC CSVEVPRGRVEQYF
TRBJ2-4 13 TRBV11-3 NA NA TGTGCCAGCAGCATCTGGACGGGAAGTATTCAGTACTTC CASSIWTGSIQYF
TRBJ1-1 15 TRBV27 NA NA TGTGCCAGCAGCCCCCGGCGGCACATGAACACTGAAGCTTTCTTT CASSPRRHMNTEAFF
TRBJ2-5 15 TRBV19 NA TRBD1 TGTGCCAGTAGTATAGCCGGACAGGGTTTGGAGACCCAGTACTTC CASSIAGQGLETQYF
TRBJ2-5 13 TRBV28 NA TRBD1 TGTGCCAGCAGCGGGACAGGGTCTCAGACCCAGTACTTC CASSGTGSQTQYF
TRBJ1-1 12 TRBV5-4 NA TRBD1 TGTGCCAGCAGCTTACAGGGGGAGGAAGCTTTCTTT CASSLQGEEAFF
TRBJ1-5 12 TRBV2 NA NA TGTGCCAGCAGAGAACAGGGCATGGCCCAGCATTTT CASREQGMAQHF
TRBJ2-2 14 TRBV5-1 NA NA TGCGCCAGCACGGAAGGGGCGATCACCGGGGAGCTGTTTTTT CASTEGAITGELFF
TRBJ1-2 13 TRBV5-4 once NA TGTGCCAGCAGCTTGGGGGAAGGGACAGGCTACACCTTC CASSLGEGTGYTF
TRBJ1-2 16 TRBV6-6 once NA TGTGCCAGCAGTTACTCGGTGAAGTCGGGAGGCTATGGCTACACCTTC CASSYSVKSGGYGYTF
TRBJ2-7 17 TRBV19 NA TRBD1 TGTGCCAGTAGTACGCAATTGTCAAGGACAGGGCCCTACGAGCAGTACTTC CASSTQLSRTGPYEQYF
TRBJ2-3 16 TRBV11-2 NA TRBD2 TGTGCCAGCAGCTTAAAAGCGGGAGGTACCACGGATACGCAGTATTTT CASSLKAGGTTDTQYF
TRBJ1-1 15 TRBV28 NA NA TGTGCCAGCAGTTTATCGACGCGGGGGAACACTGAAGCTTTCTTT CASSLSTRGNTEAFF
TRBJ1-6 17 TRBV27 once TRBD1 TGTGCCAGCAGTTTATTTGGGGGACAGGGTTATAATTCACCCCTCCACTTT CASSLFGGQGYNSPLHF
TRBJ2-5 11 TRBV5-1 NA NA TGCGCCAGCAGCCTCAGTGAGACCCAGTACTTC CASSLSETQYF
TRBJ2-1 15 TRBV6-6 NA TRBD2 TGTGCCAGCAGTTACGCGGGAGGGCATCGGAATGAGCAGTTCTTC CASSYAGGHRNEQFF
TRBJ1-2 15 TRBV14 NA NA TGTGCCAGCAGCCAAGGGCGCGCAGGGACCTATGGCTACACCTTC CASSQGRAGTYGYTF
TRBJ2-5 16 TRBV5-4 NA TRBD2 TGTGCCAGCAGCTCGGAGGGACTAGCGAAGGGGGAGACCCAGTACTTC CASSSEGLAKGETQYF
TRBJ2-1 17 TRBV7-9 NA TRBD2 TGTGCCAGCAGCTTAGGGACGGGACTAGCGGGAGTCAATGAGCAGTTCTTC CASSLGTGLAGVNEQFF
TRBJ2-1 15 TRBV18 NA TRBD2 TGTGCCAGCTCACCACCCCTAGCGGGAGAGGATGAGCAGTTCTTC CASSPPLAGEDEQFF
TRBJ2-1 15 TRBV11-1 once TRBD2 TGTGCCAGCAGCTTAGGACTAGCGGGGTCCAATGAGCAGTTCTTC CASSLGLAGSNEQFF
TRBJ2-7 14 TRBV6-5 NA TRBD2 TGTGCCAGCAGATGGACTAGCGCTCCCTACGAGCAGTACTTC CASRWTSAPYEQYF
TRBJ2-7 16 TRBV5-1 NA NA TGCGCCAGCAGCCCGGGACAGGTTGGACTAGGCTACGAGCAGTACTTC CASSPGQVGLGYEQYF
TRBJ2-7 15 TRBV6-1 once TRBD1 TGTGCCAGCAGACAAGGGACAGGGAGAAACTACGAGCAGTACTTC CASRQGTGRNYEQYF
TRBJ2-3 15 TRBV5-4 NA TRBD2 TGTGCCAGCAGCGATTCCGGGAGGGCCGTAGATACGCAGTATTTT CASSDSGRAVDTQYF
TRBJ2-5 15 TRBV5-1 NA NA TGCGCCAGCAGCTTGTCGGGGAAGACGGAAGAGACCCAGTACTTC CASSLSGKTEETQYF
TRBJ2-1 15 TRBV6-1 NA NA TGTGCCAGCAGTGACCCTACGAGGGGGGGGGATGAGCAGTTCTTC CASSDPTRGGDEQFF
TRBJ2-1 17 TRBV7-3 NA TRBD2 TGTGCCAGCAGCTTAAGGGAGTGGAGCGGGAGGGCCGATGAGCAGTTCTTC CASSLREWSGRADEQFF
TRBJ1-4 18 TRBV2 NA NA TGTGCCAGCAGCCTCGGGGCCAAAGTCCAAGGGAAGGATGAAAAACTGTTTTTT CASSLGAKVQGKDEKLFF
TRBJ2-5 14 TRBV29-1 NA NA TGCAGCGTAGTAGGGGTATTTCCACAAGAGACCCAGTACTTC CSVVGVFPQETQYF
TRBJ2-7 15 TRBV7-9 NA TRBD2 TGTGCCAGCAGCTTAGGGGTAGCGGGAGGTGGAGAGCAGTACTTC CASSLGVAGGGEQYF
TRBJ1-4 13 TRBV29-1 NA NA TGCAGCGTTGAAGAGCAGGGGTCGAGAAAACTGTTTTTT CSVEEQGSRKLFF
TRBJ1-4 16 TRBV15 NA TRBD1 TGTGCCACCAGGATGGGACAGCAAGCAACTAATGAAAAACTGTTTTTT CATRMGQQATNEKLFF
TRBJ2-7 16 TRBV28 few TRBD2 TGTGCCAGCAGTTTAATGGGGGGGACCGTCCCCTACGAGCAGTACTTC CASSLMGGTVPYEQYF
TRBJ2-7 13 TRBV4-2 NA NA TGTGCCAGCAGCCCACTACAATTGGACGAGCAGTACTTC CASSPLQLDEQYF